This T cell receptor (beta chain) was documented in a study of blood T cell repertoires in COVID-19. Across the study: Samples of COVID-19 (acute and convalescent) were obtained from the United States, Italy and Spain.

Recruited during active infection, patients (from Seattle) were subsequently followed longitudinally. This clone was seen more than once but under ten times. V lost 7 bases and J lost 5, with 14 bases in between. The CDR3 contains 12 residues. The V gene's germline CDR1 is SQVTM and CDR2 ANQGSEA. Authors' data handling: Cell counts per sample came from amplifying reference gene primers. The repertoire was sequenced with immunoSEQ multiplex PCR; TCRdb's copy has only in-frame clones and lacks some. V and J calls and clone size are as listed in that table; D and trimming were resolved from the DNA. The repertoire holds some 520,000 clones, with 89% as singletons.

The sequencing input was peripheral blood. The chain employs TRBV29-1 and TRBJ1-1, with D maybe TRBD1 (5 bases). The TCR comes from a man aged 18-30 years with COVID-19, enrolled during active disease. CDR3 in DNA: TGCAGCGCTAAGGACCCAGGGACTGAAGCTTTCTTT. Protein product: CSAKDPGTEAFF.